Sequencing of this T cell receptor beta chain was carried out in a study of type 1 regulatory T cells (dated by TCRdb to about 2021). About the investigation overall: An in vitro protocol by which a Tr1-enriched, alloantigen-specific CD4 T cell product named T-allo10 was generated was characterized in the study. Patients with hematological malignancies who were receiving allogeneic hematopoietic stem cell transplantation were the group in which T-allo10 was being clinically evaluated. Results the study describes overall, beyond this receptor: Compared with non-Tr1 cells, Tr1 cells had a TCR repertoire that was more restricted, a finding the study read as clonal expansion induced by alloantigen.

Its CDR3 holds 15 amino acids, cysteine through phenylalanine. Of all the DNA, just the CDR3 is kept, 45 bases in frame from base 1. CDR1 is given as SGHDN and CDR2 as FVKESK, both from the germline V gene. V drops 1 base and J drops 6 bases, leaving 12 bases in between. Sequenced using an Illumina MiSeq. TCRdb cleaned the public reads at Q25 with fastp, built clones with MiXCR and kept in-frame beta chains. All rows with the same CDR3 protein become a single entry with the most common DNA and genes. For this sample the table gives fewer than 80,000 distinct CDR3 sequences, of which less than 25% were detected only once. The ten largest clones represent 7% to 10% of the sample. This clonotype was observed a few times. Its specific antigen is unknown. Base qualities are not recorded, but no much larger clone differs from it by a single base.

The sample was cultured type 1 regulatory T (Tr1) cells, either the whole culture or a sorted fraction (not recorded which). Taken with the paper, the label for cell subset or site translates to: type 1 regulatory T cells sorted from the T-allo10 product. The sequence came from a human donor in good health. The V and J segments used are TRBV14 and TRBJ2-2; TRBD2 is a weak D gene call, 6 bases matching. The DNA is TGTGCCAGCAGCCAAGCCGGGACTCCTGCCGGGGAGCTGTTTTTT. Translated, it reads CASSQAGTPAGELFF.